This paragraph covers one T cell receptor (beta chain) sequence. Its antigen is unknown. This sample was included in a study of post-analysis software for immune sequencing data. Study summary: Courses of disease covered relapsing-remitting, secondary progressive and progressive-relapsing multiple sclerosis.

Each TCR beta cDNA library carried unique molecular identifiers. With about 0.95 to 11 million T cells as the source, 450,000 to 600,000 cDNA molecules resulted. MiXCR was run by TCRdb on the PCR reads, yielding one entry per CDR3 protein. The sample includes around 770,000 distinct CDR3 sequences, 46% seen only once; the top ten take 4.9%. Germline V gene lookup returns CDR1 SEHNR and CDR2 FQNEAQ (reference sequence). This CDR3 is 14 amino acids long. General study results and limits: When compared against controls, multiple sclerosis patients showed significantly lower normalized Chao1 diversity. Comparison of patients with controls showed five TRBV segments more frequent in patients, TRBV5-6, TRBV5-1 and TRBV20-1 among them.

This receptor was taken from a girl aged 5-17 years with multiple sclerosis. Input material: blood. The J gene is TRBJ2-7, the V gene TRBV7-9; D is unresolved. The end of the DNA aligns better with TRBJ2-5, so the J call may be wrong. CDR3 sequence reads: CASSLEGRVETQYF. As DNA, the CDR3 is TGTGCCAGCAGCTTAGAGGGTCGGGTCGAGACCCAGTACTTC.